Listed below are T cell receptor beta chains from one sample, sequenced in a study of cytomegalovirus exposure and HLA in healthy donors. Measured with immunoSEQ multiplex PCR; TCRdb has only the in-frame clones, and not every one. This sample's table has approximately 50,000 clones. Sequencing input: PBMCs. These receptors came from a female donor in good health and CMV-seronegative. CDR3s include the opening cysteine and the closing phenylalanine or tryptophan. The order of the fields is D gene, J gene, V gene, CDR3 DNA, CDR3 protein. A D gene is named only where the DNA matches it firmly.

NA,TRBJ2-2,TRBV29-1,TGCAGCGTTCAGTCTAGCGCGAACACCGGGGAGCTGTTTTTT,CSVQSSANTGELFF
NA,TRBJ2-1,TRBV28,TGTGCCAGCAGGAGCAATCCGGGATACCCCCGATTCTTC,CASRSNPGYPRFF
NA,TRBJ1-1,TRBV5-6,TGTGCCAGCAGCCCCGGGAGGGCCACTGAAGCTTTCTTT,CASSPGRATEAFF
NA,TRBJ2-3,TRBV28,TGTGCCAGCAGTCTGAACATGGCGGGAATACGTACAGATACGCAGTATTTT,CASSLNMAGIRTDTQYF
NA,TRBJ1-2,TRBV25-1,TGTGCCAGCAGTGAATATGGTCAGGGCAGGGTCGGCTACACCTTC,CASSEYGQGRVGYTF
NA,TRBJ2-3,TRBV5-4,TGTGCCAGCAGTTTAGACAGGCAGGATACGCAGTATTTT,CASSLDRQDTQYF
NA,TRBJ1-6,TRBV30,TGTGCCTGGACCCTTTCGGATTCACCCCTCCACTTT,CAWTLSDSPLHF
NA,TRBJ2-7,TRBV5-6,TGTGCCAGCAGCTTCTGGACTGTATCCGAGCAGTACTTC,CASSFWTVSEQYF
TRBD1,TRBJ1-4,TRBV7-6,TGTGCCAGCAGCGAGGGGGACAGAACTAATGAAAAACTGTTTTTT,CASSEGDRTNEKLFF
TRBD2,TRBJ2-7,TRBV5-1,TGCGCCAGCAGCTACCTCAGCGGGGGATACGAGCAGTACTTC,CASSYLSGGYEQYF
TRBD1,TRBJ1-1,TRBV11-3,TGTGCCAGCAGGGGACAGGAGAACACTGAAGCTTTCTTT,CASRGQENTEAFF
TRBD2,TRBJ2-1,TRBV5-1,TGCGCCAGCAGCTTGGTAGGGGAGGGGTCGAATGAGCAGTTCTTC,CASSLVGEGSNEQFF
NA,TRBJ2-7,TRBV5-5,TGTGCCAGCAGCTTGGGCCCAGTCTCCTACGAGCAGTACTTC,CASSLGPVSYEQYF
TRBD2,TRBJ2-1,TRBV7-3,TGTGCCAGCAGCCAAGAGGGGACTAGCGGTTACAATGAGCAGTTCTTC,CASSQEGTSGYNEQFF
TRBD2,TRBJ2-7,TRBV29-1,TGCAGCGTGGCGGGGGTCTACGAGCAGTACTTC,CSVAGVYEQYF
NA,TRBJ1-5,TRBV30,TGTGCCTGTCGAGGGGGGGCCGGTCAGCCCCAGCATTTT,CACRGGAGQPQHF
NA,TRBJ2-2,TRBV2,TGTGCCAGCACCCTATCGGGACATAGTACAGCCGGGGAGCTGTTTTTT,CASTLSGHSTAGELFF
NA,TRBJ2-3,TRBV7-6,TGTGCCAGCAGAGACACCCCTAACACAGATACGCAGTATTTT,CASRDTPNTDTQYF